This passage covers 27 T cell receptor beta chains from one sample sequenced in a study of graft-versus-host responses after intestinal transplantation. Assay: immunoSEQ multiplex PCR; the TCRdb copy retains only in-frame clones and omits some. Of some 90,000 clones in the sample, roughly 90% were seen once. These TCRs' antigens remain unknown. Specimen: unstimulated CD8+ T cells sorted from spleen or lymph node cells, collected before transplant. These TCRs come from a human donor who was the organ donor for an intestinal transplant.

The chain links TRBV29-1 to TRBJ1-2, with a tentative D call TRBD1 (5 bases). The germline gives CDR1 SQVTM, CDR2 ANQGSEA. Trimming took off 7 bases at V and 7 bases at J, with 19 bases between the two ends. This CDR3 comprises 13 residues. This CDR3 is CSADTQGYLGYTF. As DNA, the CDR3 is TGCAGCGCCGATACCCAGGGTTATCTTGGCTACACCTTC.

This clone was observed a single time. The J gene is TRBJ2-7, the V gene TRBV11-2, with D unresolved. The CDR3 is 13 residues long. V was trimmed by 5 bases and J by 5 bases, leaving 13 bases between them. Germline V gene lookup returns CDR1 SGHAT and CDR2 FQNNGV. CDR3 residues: CASSQELLHEQYF. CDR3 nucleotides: TGTGCCAGCAGCCAAGAGCTTCTCCACGAGCAGTACTTC. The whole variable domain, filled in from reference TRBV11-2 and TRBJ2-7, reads EAGVAQSPRYKIIEKRQSVAFWCNPISGHATLYWYQQILGQGPKLLIQFQNNGVVDDSQLPKDRFSAERLKGVDSTLKIQPAKLEDSAVYLCASSQELLHEQYFGPGTRLTVT.

CDR3 amino acids: CAISESGGLAGNEQFF. Here the CDR3 DNA reads TGTGCCATCAGTGAGTCTGGGGGACTAGCGGGGAATGAGCAGTTCTTC. The chain couples TRBV10-3 to TRBJ2-1; 13 bases match TRBD2. Trimming at V came to 0 bases and at J to 7 bases, leaving 3 bases not matched to a gene. This CDR3 has 16 amino acids. CDR1 ENHRY and CDR2 SYGVKD come from the germline V gene.

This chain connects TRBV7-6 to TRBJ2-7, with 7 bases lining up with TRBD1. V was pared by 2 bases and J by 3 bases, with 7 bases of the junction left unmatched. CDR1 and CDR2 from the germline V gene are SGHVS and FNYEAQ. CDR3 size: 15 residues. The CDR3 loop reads CASSLLEGAIYEQYF. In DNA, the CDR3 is TGTGCCAGCAGCTTACTTGAGGGGGCGATCTACGAGCAGTACTTC.

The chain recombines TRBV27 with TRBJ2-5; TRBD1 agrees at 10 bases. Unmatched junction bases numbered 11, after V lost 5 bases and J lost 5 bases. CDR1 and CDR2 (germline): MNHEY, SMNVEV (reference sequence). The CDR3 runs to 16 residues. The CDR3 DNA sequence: TGTGCCAGCAGTCCATATTCTGGACAGGGGGGGGAGACCCAGTACTTC. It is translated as CASSPYSGQGGETQYF.

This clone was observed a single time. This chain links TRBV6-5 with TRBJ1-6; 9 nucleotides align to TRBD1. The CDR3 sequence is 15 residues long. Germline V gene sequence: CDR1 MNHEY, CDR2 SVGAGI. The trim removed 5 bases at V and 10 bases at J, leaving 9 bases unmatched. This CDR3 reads CASSLGQGYRSPLHF. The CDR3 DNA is TGTGCCAGCAGTCTCGGACAGGGGTATCGCTCACCCCTCCACTTT.

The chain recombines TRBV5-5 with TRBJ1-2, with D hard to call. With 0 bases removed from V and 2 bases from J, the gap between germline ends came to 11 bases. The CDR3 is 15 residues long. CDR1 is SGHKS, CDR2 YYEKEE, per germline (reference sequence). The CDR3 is CASSLEAALNYGYTF. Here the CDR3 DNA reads TGTGCCAGCAGCTTGGAGGCGGCTCTGAACTATGGCTACACCTTC.

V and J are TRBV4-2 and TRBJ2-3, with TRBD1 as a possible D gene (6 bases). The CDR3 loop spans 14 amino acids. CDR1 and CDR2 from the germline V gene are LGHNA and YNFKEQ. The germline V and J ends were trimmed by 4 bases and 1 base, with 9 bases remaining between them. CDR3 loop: CASSPPGGTDTQYF. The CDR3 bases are TGTGCCAGCAGCCCCCCAGGGGGCACAGATACGCAGTATTTT.

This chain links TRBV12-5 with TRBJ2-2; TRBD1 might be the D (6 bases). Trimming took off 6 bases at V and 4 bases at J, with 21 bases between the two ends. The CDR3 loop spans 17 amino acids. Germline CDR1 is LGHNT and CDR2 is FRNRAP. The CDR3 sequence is CASGTSPDRFFTGELFF. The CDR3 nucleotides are TGTGCTAGTGGGACGTCTCCCGACAGGTTCTTCACCGGGGAGCTGTTTTTT.

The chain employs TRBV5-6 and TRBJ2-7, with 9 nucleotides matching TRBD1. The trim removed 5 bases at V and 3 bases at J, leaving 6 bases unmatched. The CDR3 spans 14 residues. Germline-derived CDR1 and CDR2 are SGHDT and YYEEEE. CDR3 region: CASRARDRVYEQYF. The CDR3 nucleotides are TGTGCCAGCAGGGCCCGGGACAGGGTCTACGAGCAGTACTTC.

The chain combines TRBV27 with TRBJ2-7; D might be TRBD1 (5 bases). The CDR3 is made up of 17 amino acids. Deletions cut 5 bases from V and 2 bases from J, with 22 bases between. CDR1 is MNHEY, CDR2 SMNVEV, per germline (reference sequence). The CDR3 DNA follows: TGTGCCAGCAGTCCTGGGTTATGGGGCAAGGGGACCTACGAGCAGTACTTC. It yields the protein CASSPGLWGKGTYEQYF.

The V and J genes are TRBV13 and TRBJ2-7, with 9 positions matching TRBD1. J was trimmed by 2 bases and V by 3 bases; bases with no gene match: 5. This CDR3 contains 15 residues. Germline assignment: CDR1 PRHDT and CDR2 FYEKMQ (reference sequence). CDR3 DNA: TGTGCCAGCAGCTTCCGGGACAGGGTACCCTACGAGCAGTACTTC. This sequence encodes CASSFRDRVPYEQYF.

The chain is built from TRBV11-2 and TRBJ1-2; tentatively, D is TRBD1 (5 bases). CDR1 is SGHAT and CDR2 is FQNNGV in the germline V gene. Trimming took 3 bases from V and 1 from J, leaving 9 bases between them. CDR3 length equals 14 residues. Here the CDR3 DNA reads TGTGCCAGCAGCTTTCCAGGGTATAACTATGGCTACACCTTC. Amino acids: CASSFPGYNYGYTF.

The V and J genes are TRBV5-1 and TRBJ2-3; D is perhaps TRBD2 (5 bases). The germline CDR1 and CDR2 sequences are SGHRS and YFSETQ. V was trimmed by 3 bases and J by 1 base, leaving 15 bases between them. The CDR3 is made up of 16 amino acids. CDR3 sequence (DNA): TGCGCCAGCAGCTACCTTAGGAGCGGCGGCACAGATACGCAGTATTTT. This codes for CASSYLRSGGTDTQYF.

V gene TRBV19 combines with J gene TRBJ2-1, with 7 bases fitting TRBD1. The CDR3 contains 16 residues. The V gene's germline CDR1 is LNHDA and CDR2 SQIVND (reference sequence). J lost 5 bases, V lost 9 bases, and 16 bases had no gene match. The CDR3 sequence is CASRLVQGQVDNEQFF. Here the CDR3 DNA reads TGTGCCAGCAGGCTCGTACAGGGGCAAGTTGACAATGAGCAGTTCTTC.

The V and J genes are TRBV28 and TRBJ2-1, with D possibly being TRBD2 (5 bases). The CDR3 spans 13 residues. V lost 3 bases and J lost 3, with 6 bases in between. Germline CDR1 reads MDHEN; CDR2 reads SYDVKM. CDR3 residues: CASSLRDYNEQFF. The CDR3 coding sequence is TGTGCCAGCAGTTTGAGGGACTACAATGAGCAGTTCTTC.

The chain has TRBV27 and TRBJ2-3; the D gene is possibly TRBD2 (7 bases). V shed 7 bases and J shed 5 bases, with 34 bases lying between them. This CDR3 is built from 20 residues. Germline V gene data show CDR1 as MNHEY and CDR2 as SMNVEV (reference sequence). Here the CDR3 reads CASTRNRPPKGGGSKDTQYF. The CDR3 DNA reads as TGTGCCAGCACCCGAAACCGGCCGCCGAAGGGCGGGGGCTCGAAAGATACGCAGTATTTT.

The CDR3 DNA is TGTGCCAGCAACCCTCTACGTCAGGGTTTCGGTAATTCACCCCTCCACTTT. Encoded protein: CASNPLRQGFGNSPLHF. The chain combines TRBV28 with TRBJ1-6, with a weak D call TRBD1 (5 bases). Germline CDR1 is MDHEN and CDR2 is SYDVKM. V was trimmed by 7 bases and J by 6 bases, leaving 22 bases between them. The length of the CDR3 is 17 residues.

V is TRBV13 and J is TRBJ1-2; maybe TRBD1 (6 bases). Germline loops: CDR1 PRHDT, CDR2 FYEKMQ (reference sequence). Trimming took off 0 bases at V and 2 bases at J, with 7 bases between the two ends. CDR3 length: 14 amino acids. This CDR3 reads CASSLGRGNYGYTF. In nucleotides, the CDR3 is TGTGCCAGCAGCTTAGGCAGGGGAAACTATGGCTACACCTTC. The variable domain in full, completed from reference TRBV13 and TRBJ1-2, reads AAGVIQSPRHLIKEKRETATLKCYPIPRHDTVYWYQQGPGQDPQFLISFYEKMQSDKGSIPDRFSAQQFSDYHSELNMSSLELGDSALYFCASSLGRGNYGYTFGSGTRLTVV.

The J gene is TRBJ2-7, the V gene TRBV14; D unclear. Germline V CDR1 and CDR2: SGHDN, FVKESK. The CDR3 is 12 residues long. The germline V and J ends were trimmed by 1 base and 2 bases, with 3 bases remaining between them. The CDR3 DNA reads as TGTGCCAGCAGCCAAGCGGCCTACGAGCAGTACTTC. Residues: CASSQAAYEQYF.

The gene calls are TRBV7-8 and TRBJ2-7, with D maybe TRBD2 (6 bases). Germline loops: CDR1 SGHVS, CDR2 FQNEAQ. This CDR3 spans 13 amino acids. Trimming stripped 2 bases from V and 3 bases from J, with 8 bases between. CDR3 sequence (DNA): TGTGCCAGCAGCTTAACCGGGGGCTACGAGCAGTACTTC. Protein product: CASSLTGGYEQYF. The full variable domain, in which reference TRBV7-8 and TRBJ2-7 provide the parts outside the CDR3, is GAGVSQSPRYKVAKRGQDVALRCDPISGHVSLFWYQQALGQGPEFLTYFQNEAQLDKSGLPSDRFFAERPEGSVSTLKIQRTQQEDSAVYLCASSLTGGYEQYFGPGTRLTVT.

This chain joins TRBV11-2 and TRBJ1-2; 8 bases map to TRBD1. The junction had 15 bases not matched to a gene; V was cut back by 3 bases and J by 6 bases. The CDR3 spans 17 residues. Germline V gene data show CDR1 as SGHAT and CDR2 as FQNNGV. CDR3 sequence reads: CASSFSTHRGLMDGYTF. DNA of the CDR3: TGTGCCAGCAGCTTTTCCACCCACAGGGGGTTAATGGATGGCTACACCTTC.

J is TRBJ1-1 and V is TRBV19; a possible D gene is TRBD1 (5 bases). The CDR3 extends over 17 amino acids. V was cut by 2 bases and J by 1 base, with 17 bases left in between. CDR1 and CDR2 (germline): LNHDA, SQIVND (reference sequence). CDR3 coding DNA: TGTGCCAGTAGTATAAGGGGTGAAGAGGTCCGGAACACTGAAGCTTTCTTT. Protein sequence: CASSIRGEEVRNTEAFF.

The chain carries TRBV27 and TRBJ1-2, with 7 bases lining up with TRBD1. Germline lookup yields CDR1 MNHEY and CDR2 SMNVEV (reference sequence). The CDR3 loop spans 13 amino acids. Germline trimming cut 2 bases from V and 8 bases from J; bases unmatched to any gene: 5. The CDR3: CASSLLTGEGYTF. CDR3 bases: TGTGCCAGCAGTTTACTAACAGGGGAAGGCTACACCTTC.

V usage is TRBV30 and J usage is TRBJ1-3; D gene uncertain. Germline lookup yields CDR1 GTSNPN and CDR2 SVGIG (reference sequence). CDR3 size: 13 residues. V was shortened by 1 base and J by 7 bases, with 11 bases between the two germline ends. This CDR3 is CAWSAIYWNTIYF. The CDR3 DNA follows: TGTGCCTGGAGTGCGATATACTGGAACACCATATATTTT.

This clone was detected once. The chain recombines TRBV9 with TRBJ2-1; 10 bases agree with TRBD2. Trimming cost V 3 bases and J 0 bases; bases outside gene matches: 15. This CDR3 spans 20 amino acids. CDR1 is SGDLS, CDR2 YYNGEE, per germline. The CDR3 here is CASSDSLAGVPLGSYNEQFF. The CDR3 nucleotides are TGTGCCAGCAGCGATTCTCTAGCGGGGGTACCTTTAGGCTCCTACAATGAGCAGTTCTTC.

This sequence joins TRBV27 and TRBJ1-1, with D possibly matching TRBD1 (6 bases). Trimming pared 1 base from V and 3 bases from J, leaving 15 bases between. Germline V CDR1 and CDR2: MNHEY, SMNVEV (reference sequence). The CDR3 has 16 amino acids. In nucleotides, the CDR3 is TGTGCCAGCAGTTTATACGGGGGGGCGTCGGACACTGAAGCTTTCTTT. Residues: CASSLYGGASDTEAFF.